This TCR beta chain originates from a study of CD8 T cells in Susac syndrome. The controls were healthy donors who were matched for age and sex. This CDR3 comprises 14 residues. Per germline, CDR1 DFQATT and CDR2 SNEGSKA (reference sequence). V shed 0 bases and J shed 2 bases, with 11 bases lying between them. Random-hexamer reverse transcription was applied to about 0.45 to 1 ug RNA. Coverage of TCR beta CDR3 amplification by immunoSEQ multiplex PCR extended to 54 Vbeta and 13 Jbeta. One entry per CDR3 protein, called by TCRdb with MiXCR from the immunoSEQ multiplex PCR reads. The table shows about 90,000 distinct CDR3 sequences, with about 93% occurring only once.

The TCR sequence derives from a human donor in good health. The sequencing input was CD8+ T cells from PBMCs. The chain couples TRBV20-1 to TRBJ2-7; tentative D call: TRBD1 (6 bases). The CDR3 sequence: CSARDQGYPYEQYF. The CDR3 DNA sequence: TGCAGTGCTAGAGATCAGGGGTACCCCTACGAGCAGTACTTC.